This entry concerns a single T cell receptor beta chain. Other DNA variants within this sample encode the same CDR3. Germline V CDR1 and CDR2: LNHDA, SQIVND (reference sequence). V lost 5 bases and J lost 0, with 8 bases in between. This CDR3 is built from 13 residues. Sequencing used immunoSEQ multiplex PCR; TCRdb keeps in-frame clones, though not all of them. The top ten clones hold less than 3.5% of a sample with some 110,000 clones, more than 70% of them seen once. The entry originates in a study of blood T cell repertoires in COVID-19. This chain links TRBV19 with TRBJ2-7; D might be TRBD2 (5 bases). The source material was peripheral blood. The source is a woman of 80 years or more with COVID-19, enrolled during active disease. In DNA form, the CDR3 reads TGTGCCAGTAGTTCGGGATTCTCCTACGAGCAGTACTTC. It encodes CASSSGFSYEQYF. Full variable domain (outside the CDR3, taken from reference TRBV19 and TRBJ2-7): DGGITQSPKYLFRKEGQNVTLSCEQNLNHDAMYWYRQDPGQGLRLIYYSQIVNDFQKGDIAEGYSVSREKKESFPLTVTSAQKNPTAFYLCASSSGFSYEQYFGPGTRLTVT.